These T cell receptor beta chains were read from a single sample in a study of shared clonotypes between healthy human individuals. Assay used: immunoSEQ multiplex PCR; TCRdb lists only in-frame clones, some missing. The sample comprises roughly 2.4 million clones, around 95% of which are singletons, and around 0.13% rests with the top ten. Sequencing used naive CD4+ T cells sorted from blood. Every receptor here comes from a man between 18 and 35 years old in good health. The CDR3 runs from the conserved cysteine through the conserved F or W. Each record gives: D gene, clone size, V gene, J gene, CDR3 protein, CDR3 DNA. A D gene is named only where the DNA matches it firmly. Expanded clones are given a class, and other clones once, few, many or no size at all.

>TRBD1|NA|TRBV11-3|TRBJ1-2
CASSLGGQGAIILYGYTF
TGTGCCAGCAGCTTAGGGGGACAGGGGGCAATCATTCTTTATGGCTACACCTTC
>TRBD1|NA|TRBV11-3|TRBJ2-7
CASSQTGSYEQYF
TGTGCCAGCAGCCAGACAGGGAGCTACGAGCAGTACTTC
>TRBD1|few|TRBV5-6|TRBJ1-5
CASSLRDRQNQPQHF
TGTGCCAGCAGCTTGAGGGACAGGCAAAATCAGCCCCAGCATTTT
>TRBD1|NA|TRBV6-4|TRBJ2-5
CANLGQDQETQYF
TGTGCCAACTTGGGACAGGACCAAGAGACCCAGTACTTC
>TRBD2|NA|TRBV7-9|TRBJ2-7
CASNLAGVHYEQYF
TGTGCCAGCAATCTAGCGGGGGTCCACTACGAGCAGTACTTC
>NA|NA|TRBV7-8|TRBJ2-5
CASSPRSAGETQYF
TGTGCCAGCAGCCCTAGGTCAGCAGGAGAGACCCAGTACTTC
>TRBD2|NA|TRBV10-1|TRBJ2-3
CASSRTSGPTDTQYF
TGCGCCAGCAGTCGGACTAGCGGGCCCACAGATACGCAGTATTTT
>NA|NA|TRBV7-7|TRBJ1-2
CASSLRHGYTF
TGTGCTAGCAGCTTGCGTCATGGCTACACCTTC
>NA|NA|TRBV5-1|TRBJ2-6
CASSLGRWTTGANVLTF
TGCGCCAGCAGCTTGGGCCGATGGACGACTGGGGCCAACGTCCTGACTTTC
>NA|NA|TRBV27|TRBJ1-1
CASSPMTGNTEAFF
TGTGCCAGCAGTCCAATGACAGGGAACACTGAAGCTTTCTTT
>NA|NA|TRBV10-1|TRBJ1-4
CASTEALVNPLNEKLFF
TGCGCCAGCACCGAGGCTCTGGTAAACCCACTTAATGAAAAACTGTTTTTT
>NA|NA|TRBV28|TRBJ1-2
CASRDFGSISF
TGTGCCAGCAGGGATTTTGGCAGCATCTCCTTC
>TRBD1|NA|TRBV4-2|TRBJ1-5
CASSQGQGANQPQHF
TGTGCCAGCAGCCAAGGTCAGGGGGCAAATCAGCCCCAGCATTTT
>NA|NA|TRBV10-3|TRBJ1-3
CASWGNTIYF
TGTGCCAGCTGGGGAAACACCATATATTTT
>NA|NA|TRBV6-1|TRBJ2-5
CASTSRAIQETQYF
TGTGCCAGCACAAGCAGGGCAATCCAAGAGACCCAGTACTTC
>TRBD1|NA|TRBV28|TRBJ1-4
CASSLDRGQYEKLFF
TGTGCCAGCAGTCTAGACAGGGGGCAATACGAAAAACTGTTTTTT
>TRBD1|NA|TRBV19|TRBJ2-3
CASSIGQGAGTQYF
TGTGCCAGTAGTATAGGACAGGGGGCAGGTACGCAGTATTTT
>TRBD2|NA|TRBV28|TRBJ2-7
CASSFGPGGQEQYF
TGTGCCAGCAGTTTCGGTCCGGGGGGGCAAGAGCAGTACTTC
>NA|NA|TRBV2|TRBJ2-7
CASSTVRYEQYF
TGTGCCAGCAGTACCGTCCGATACGAGCAGTACTTC
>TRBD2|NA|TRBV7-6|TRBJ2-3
CASSSGLRGRRGGHNTQYF
TGTGCCAGCAGCTCAGGTCTACGGGGACGGCGCGGGGGGCACAATACGCAGTATTTT
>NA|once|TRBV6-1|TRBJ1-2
CASREGSETNYGYTF
TGTGCCAGCAGGGAAGGGTCGGAAACTAACTATGGCTACACCTTC
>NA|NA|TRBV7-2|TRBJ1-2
CASSLSLGAYGYTF
TGTGCCAGCAGCTTATCACTGGGCGCCTATGGCTACACCTTC
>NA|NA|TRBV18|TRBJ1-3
CASSPPGFRTGNTIYF
TGTGCCAGCTCACCCCCAGGGTTTCGCACTGGAAACACCATATATTTT
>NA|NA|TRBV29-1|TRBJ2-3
CSVVNRGGTDTQYF
TGCAGCGTTGTCAACAGGGGAGGGACAGATACGCAGTATTTT
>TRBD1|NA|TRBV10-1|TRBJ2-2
CASRGQGRTGELFF
TGCGCCAGCAGGGGACAGGGGAGAACCGGGGAGCTGTTTTTT
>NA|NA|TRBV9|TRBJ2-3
CASSVDLSGTQYF
TGTGCCAGCAGCGTAGATTTATCGGGTACGCAGTATTTT
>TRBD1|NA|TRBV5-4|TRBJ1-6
CASSPIQGDNSPLHF
TGTGCCAGCAGCCCAATCCAGGGGGATAATTCACCCCTCCACTTT
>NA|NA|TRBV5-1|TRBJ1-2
CASSSGTAEAHSGYTF
TGCGCCAGCAGCTCAGGGACGGCTGAAGCCCATAGTGGCTACACCTTC
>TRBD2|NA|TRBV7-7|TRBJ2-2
CASTPLAGVTGELFF
TGTGCTAGCACCCCTCTAGCGGGAGTCACCGGGGAGCTGTTTTTT
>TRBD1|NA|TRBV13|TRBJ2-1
CASSRGGTGLNEQFF
TGTGCCAGCAGCCGAGGCGGGACAGGGCTCAATGAGCAGTTCTTC
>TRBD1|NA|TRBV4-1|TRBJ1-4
CASSQGTGDEKLFF
TGCGCCAGCAGCCAAGGGACAGGGGATGAAAAACTGTTTTTT
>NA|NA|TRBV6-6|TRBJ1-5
CASRFGYSNQPQHF
TGTGCCAGCAGATTCGGATATAGCAATCAGCCCCAGCATTTT
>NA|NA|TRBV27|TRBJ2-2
CASSLTGTTGNTGELFF
TGTGCCAGCAGTTTAACAGGGACTACCGGGAACACCGGGGAGCTGTTTTTT
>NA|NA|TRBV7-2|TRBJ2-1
CASSLGPDEQFF
TGTGCCAGCAGCTTGGGTCCGGACGAGCAGTTCTTC
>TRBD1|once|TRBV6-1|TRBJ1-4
CASSGRQGLGYEKLFF
TGTGCCAGCAGTGGGAGACAGGGGTTAGGCTATGAAAAACTGTTTTTT
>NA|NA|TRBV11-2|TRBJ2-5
CASSWGQRIQETQYF
TGTGCCAGCAGCTGGGGCCAGCGAATTCAAGAGACCCAGTACTTC
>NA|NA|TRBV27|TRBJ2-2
CASSPSGGTGELFF
TGTGCCAGCAGCCCGAGTGGGGGCACCGGGGAGCTGTTTTTT
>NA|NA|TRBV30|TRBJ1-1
CAWSNWEGTEAFF
TGTGCCTGGAGCAACTGGGAGGGCACTGAAGCTTTCTTT
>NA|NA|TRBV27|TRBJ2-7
CASSFALSYEQYF
TGTGCCAGCAGTTTCGCCCTCTCCTACGAGCAGTACTTC
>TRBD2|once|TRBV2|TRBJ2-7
CASSSAREAPYEQYF
TGTGCCAGCAGCTCGGCTCGGGAGGCTCCCTACGAGCAGTACTTC
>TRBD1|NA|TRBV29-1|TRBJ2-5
CSVARDSQETQYF
TGCAGCGTAGCCCGGGACAGCCAAGAGACCCAGTACTTC
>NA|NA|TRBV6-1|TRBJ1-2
CASTRTANYGYTF
TGTGCCAGCACCAGGACAGCTAACTATGGCTACACCTTC
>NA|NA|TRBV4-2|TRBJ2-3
CASSQDGVDTQYF
TGTGCCAGCAGCCAAGATGGCGTAGATACGCAGTATTTT
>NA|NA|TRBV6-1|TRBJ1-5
CASSGTGSNQPQHF
TGTGCCAGCAGTGGCACAGGGAGCAATCAGCCCCAGCATTTT